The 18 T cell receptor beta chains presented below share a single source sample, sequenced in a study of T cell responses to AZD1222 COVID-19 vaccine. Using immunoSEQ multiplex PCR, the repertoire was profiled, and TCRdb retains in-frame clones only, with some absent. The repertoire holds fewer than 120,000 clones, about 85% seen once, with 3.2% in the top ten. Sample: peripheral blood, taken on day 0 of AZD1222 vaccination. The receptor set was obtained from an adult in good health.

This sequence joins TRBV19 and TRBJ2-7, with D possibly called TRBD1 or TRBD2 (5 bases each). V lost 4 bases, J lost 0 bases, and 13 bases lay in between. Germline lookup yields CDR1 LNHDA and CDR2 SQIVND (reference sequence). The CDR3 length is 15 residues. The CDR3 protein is CASSTIRGVSYEQYF. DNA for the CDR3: TGTGCCAGTAGTACCATCAGAGGGGTCTCCTACGAGCAGTACTTC.

DNA for the CDR3: TGTGCCAGCTCACCCCTCAGCGGGAGGGCCGGGAATGAGCAGTTCTTC. It is translated as CASSPLSGRAGNEQFF. This chain uses TRBV18 with TRBJ2-1; 10 bases agree with TRBD2. Germline V gives CDR1 KGHSH, CDR2 LQKENI. The junction had 9 bases not matched to a gene; V was cut back by 3 bases and J by 7 bases. CDR3 length: 16 residues.

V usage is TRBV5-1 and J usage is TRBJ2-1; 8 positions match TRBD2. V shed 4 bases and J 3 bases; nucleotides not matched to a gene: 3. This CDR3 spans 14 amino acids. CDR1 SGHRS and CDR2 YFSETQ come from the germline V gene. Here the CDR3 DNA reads TGCGCCAGCAGCGGGACTAGGGGCTACAATGAGCAGTTCTTC. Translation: CASSGTRGYNEQFF. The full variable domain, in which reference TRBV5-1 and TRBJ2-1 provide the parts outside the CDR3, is KAGVTQTPRYLIKTRGQQVTLSCSPISGHRSVSWYQQTPGQGLQFLFEYFSETQRNKGNFPGRFSGRQFSNSRSEMNVSTLELGDSALYLCASSGTRGYNEQFFGPGTRLTVL.

The CDR3 region is CASSQSKRLAVDRRSTDTQYF. In DNA, the CDR3 is TGCGCCAGCAGTCAATCGAAGCGACTAGCGGTCGACCGGAGGAGCACAGATACGCAGTATTTT. The chain couples TRBV23-1 to TRBJ2-3; 9 nucleotides agree with TRBD2. TRBV23-1 is an ORF for which the function is uncertain. This CDR3 comprises 21 residues. Germline trimming cut 0 bases from V and 0 bases from J; bases unmatched to any gene: 16.

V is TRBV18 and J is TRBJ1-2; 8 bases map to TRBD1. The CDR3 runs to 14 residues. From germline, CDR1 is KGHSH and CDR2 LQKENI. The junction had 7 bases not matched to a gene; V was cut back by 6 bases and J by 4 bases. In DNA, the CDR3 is TGTGCCAGCTCCGGGACAGGCGAGGTCTATGGCTACACCTTC. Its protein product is CASSGTGEVYGYTF.

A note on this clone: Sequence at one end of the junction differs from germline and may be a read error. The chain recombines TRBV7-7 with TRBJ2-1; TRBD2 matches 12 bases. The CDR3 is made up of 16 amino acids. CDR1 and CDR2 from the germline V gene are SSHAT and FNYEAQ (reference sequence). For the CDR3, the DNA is TGTGCTAGCAGCCCCCTAGCGGGAGGGCCCTACAATGAGCAGTTCTTC. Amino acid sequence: CASSPLAGGPYNEQFF.

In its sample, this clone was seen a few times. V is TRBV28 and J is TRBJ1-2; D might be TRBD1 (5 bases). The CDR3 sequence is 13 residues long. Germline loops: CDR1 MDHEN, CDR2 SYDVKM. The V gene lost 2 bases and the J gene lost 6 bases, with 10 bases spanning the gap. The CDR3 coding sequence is TGTGCCAGCAGTTTACTAGGGGTAAATGGCTACACCTTC. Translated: CASSLLGVNGYTF.

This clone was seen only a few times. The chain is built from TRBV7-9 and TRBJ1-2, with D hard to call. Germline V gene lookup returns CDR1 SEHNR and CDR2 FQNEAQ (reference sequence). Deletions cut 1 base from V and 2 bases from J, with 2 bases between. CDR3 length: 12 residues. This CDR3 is CASSLENYGYTF. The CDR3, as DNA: TGTGCCAGCAGCTTAGAGAACTATGGCTACACCTTC.

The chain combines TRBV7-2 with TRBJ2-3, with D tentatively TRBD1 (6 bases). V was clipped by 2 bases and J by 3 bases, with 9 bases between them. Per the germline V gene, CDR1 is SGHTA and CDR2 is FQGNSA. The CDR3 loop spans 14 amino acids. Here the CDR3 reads CASSLLQGTDTQYF. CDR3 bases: TGTGCCAGCAGCTTACTACAGGGAACAGATACGCAGTATTTT.

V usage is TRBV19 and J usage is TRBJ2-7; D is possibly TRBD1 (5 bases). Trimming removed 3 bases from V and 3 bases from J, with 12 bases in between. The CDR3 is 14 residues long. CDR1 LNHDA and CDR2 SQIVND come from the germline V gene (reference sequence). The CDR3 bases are TGTGCCAGTAGTATTTCAGACAGCTACTACGAGCAGTACTTC. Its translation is CASSISDSYYEQYF.

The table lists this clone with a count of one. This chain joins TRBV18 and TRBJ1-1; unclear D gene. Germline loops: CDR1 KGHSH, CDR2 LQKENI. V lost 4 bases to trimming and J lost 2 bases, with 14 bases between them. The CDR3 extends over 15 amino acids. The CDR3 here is CASSRIGESNTEAFF. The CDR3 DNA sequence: TGTGCCAGCTCACGAATCGGGGAGTCAAACACTGAAGCTTTCTTT.

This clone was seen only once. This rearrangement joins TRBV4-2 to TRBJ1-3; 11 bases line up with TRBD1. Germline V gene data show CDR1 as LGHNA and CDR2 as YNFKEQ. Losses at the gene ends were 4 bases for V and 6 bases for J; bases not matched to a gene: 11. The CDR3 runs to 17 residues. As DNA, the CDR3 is TGTGCCAGCAGCCGCACCCGGGACAGGGGGAACGTAAACACCATATATTTT. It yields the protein CASSRTRDRGNVNTIYF.

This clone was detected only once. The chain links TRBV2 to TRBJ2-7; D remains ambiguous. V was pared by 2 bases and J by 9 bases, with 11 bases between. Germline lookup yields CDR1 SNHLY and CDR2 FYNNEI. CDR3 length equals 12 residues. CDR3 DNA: TGTGCCAGCAGTGAAAATTATCTCTCGCAGTACTTC. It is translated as CASSENYLSQYF.

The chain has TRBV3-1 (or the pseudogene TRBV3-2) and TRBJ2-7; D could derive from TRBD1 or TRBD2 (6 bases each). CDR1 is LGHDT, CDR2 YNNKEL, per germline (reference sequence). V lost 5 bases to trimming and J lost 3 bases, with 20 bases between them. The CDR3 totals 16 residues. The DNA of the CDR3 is TGTGCCAGCAGCGGAAATCGAGGAGGGGGGAACTACGAGCAGTACTTC. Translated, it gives CASSGNRGGGNYEQYF.

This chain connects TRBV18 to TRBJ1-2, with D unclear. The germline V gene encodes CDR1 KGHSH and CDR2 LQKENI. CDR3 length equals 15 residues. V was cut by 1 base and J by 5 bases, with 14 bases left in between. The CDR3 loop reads CASSPLGEARYGYTF. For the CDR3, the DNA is TGTGCCAGCTCACCACTAGGTGAGGCCCGGTATGGCTACACCTTC.

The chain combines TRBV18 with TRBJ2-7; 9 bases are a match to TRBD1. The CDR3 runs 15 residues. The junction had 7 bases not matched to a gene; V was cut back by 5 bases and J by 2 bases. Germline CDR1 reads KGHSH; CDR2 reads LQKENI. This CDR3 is CASSDQGQGPYEQYF. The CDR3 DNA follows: TGTGCCAGCTCAGACCAGGGACAGGGCCCCTACGAGCAGTACTTC.

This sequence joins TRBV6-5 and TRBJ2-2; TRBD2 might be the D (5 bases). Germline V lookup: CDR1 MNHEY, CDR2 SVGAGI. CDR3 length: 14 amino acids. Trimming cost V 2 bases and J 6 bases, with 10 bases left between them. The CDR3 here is CASSYTSGAGELFF. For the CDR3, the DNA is TGTGCCAGCAGTTACACTAGTGGAGCCGGGGAGCTGTTTTTT.

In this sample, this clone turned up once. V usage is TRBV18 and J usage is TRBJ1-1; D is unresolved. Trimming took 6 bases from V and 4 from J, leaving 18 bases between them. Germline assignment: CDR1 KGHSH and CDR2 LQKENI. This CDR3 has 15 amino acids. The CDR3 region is CASSPRATDGTEAFF. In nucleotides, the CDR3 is TGTGCCAGCTCGCCCCGGGCAACGGACGGCACTGAAGCTTTCTTT.